The 23 T cell receptor beta chains below were found in one sample sequenced in a study of neurological immune-mediated disorders. Using its own MiXCR run on the 5' RACE reads, TCRdb lists one record per CDR3 protein. The sample contains approximately 50,000 distinct CDR3 sequences, about a tenth of which appear only once. The sample comprised PBMCs. The receptors stem from a man aged 70 or older with HTLV-1-associated myelopathy (HAM/TSP).

This clonotype has a count of ten or more. The rearrangement links TRBV20-1 to TRBJ2-7; 11 nucleotides agree with TRBD2. The CDR3 extends over 13 amino acids. J was trimmed by 3 bases and V by 6 bases; bases with no gene match: 4. Germline CDR1 reads DFQATT; CDR2 reads SNEGSKA (reference sequence). For the CDR3, the DNA is TGCAGTGCGGAAACTAGCGGGAGCTACGAGCAGTACTTC. It codes for CSAETSGSYEQYF.

This clonotype was counted many times. The J gene is TRBJ2-1, the V gene TRBV6-5; 14 bases align to TRBD2. Germline-derived CDR1 and CDR2 are MNHEY and SVGAGI. Trimming at V came to 6 bases and at J to 4 bases, leaving 5 bases not matched to a gene. The length of the CDR3 is 16 residues. This chain's CDR3 is CASSGTSGSGYNEQFF. The CDR3 bases are TGTGCCAGCAGCGGGACTAGCGGGAGTGGTTACAATGAGCAGTTCTTC.

This clonotype was found many times. Here the CDR3 DNA reads TGTGCCAGCAGTCCCGACTCCACGAACACTGAAGCTTTCTTT. The encoded protein is CASSPDSTNTEAFF. The chain uses TRBV6-2 or TRBV6-3 and TRBJ1-1; D not resolved. Germline V gene data show CDR1 as MNHEY and CDR2 as SVGEGT. The CDR3 is 14 amino acids. Trimming removed 5 bases from V and 1 base from J, with 11 bases in between.

This clonotype has at least ten counts. The chain uses TRBV12-3 or TRBV12-4 and TRBJ2-7; a weak D match, TRBD2 (5 bases). This CDR3 is 14 amino acids long. V was pared by 6 bases and J by 0 bases, with 12 bases between. The CDR3 DNA is TGTGCCAGCAGCTCAGCGGTAAGCTCCTACGAGCAGTACTTC. As protein: CASSSAVSSYEQYF.

This clonotype has a count of ten or more. The gene calls are TRBV5-1 and TRBJ2-7; D is possibly TRBD2 (6 bases). Trimming removed 3 bases at V and 6 bases at J, with 19 bases between. Germline lookup yields CDR1 SGHRS and CDR2 YFSETQ. The CDR3 has 15 amino acids. CDR3 sequence: CASSSPFFGGSEQYF. The CDR3 DNA reads TGCGCCAGCAGCTCCCCCTTTTTTGGAGGGAGCGAGCAGTACTTC.

This clonotype was detected ten times or more. The chain employs TRBV24-1 and TRBJ2-7, with D possibly being TRBD2 (6 bases). With 5 bases removed from V and 4 bases from J, the gap between germline ends came to 11 bases. Germline lookup yields CDR1 KGHDR and CDR2 SFDVKD. The CDR3 is 13 amino acids. CDR3: CATSGGDRYEQYF. DNA for the CDR3: TGTGCCACCAGTGGGGGGGACCGATACGAGCAGTACTTC.

This clonotype was seen at least ten times. The rearrangement joins TRBV6-6 to TRBJ2-5; D call uncertain. Germline V lookup: CDR1 MNHNY, CDR2 SVGAGI (reference sequence). This CDR3 is built from 12 residues. V lost 9 bases to trimming and J lost 4 bases, with 12 bases between them. The CDR3 sequence is CASSSGGETQYF. CDR3 bases: TGTGCCAGTTCGTCAGGTGGAGAGACCCAGTACTTC.

This clonotype was counted only a few times. This chain links TRBV5-1 with TRBJ2-1; either TRBD1 or TRBD2 may fit D (6 bases each). Germline loops: CDR1 SGHRS, CDR2 YFSETQ. V was shortened by 0 bases and J by 7 bases, with 11 bases between the two germline ends. CDR3 length equals 14 residues. CDR3 nucleotides: TGCGCCAGCAGCTTGGGGGGGGCGGAGAATGAGCAGTTCTTC. Translating gives CASSLGGAENEQFF.

At least ten counts were recorded for this clonotype. The chain is built from TRBV6-2 or TRBV6-3 and TRBJ2-5, with D uncertain. V lost 2 bases, J lost 1 base, and 8 bases lay in between. The CDR3 runs to 14 residues. Germline V lookup: CDR1 MNHEY, CDR2 SVGEGT. This CDR3 is CASSYPTGQETQYF. The CDR3 DNA reads TGTGCCAGCAGTTACCCTACGGGCCAAGAGACCCAGTACTTC.

This clonotype was detected ten times or more. V gene TRBV6-2 or TRBV6-3 combines with J gene TRBJ2-5; 9 nucleotides align to TRBD2. From germline, CDR1 is MNHEY and CDR2 SVGEGT. The CDR3 is 16 amino acids. The J segment lost 1 base and the V segment lost 2 bases, leaving 5 bases of the junction unmatched. The CDR3 DNA sequence: TGTGCCAGCAGTTACAGGGGACTAGCAGCCCAAGAGACCCAGTACTTC. Its translation: CASSYRGLAAQETQYF.

In this sample, this clonotype turned up many times. V gene TRBV7-2 combines with J gene TRBJ2-3; 10 bases agree with TRBD2. Germline V gene sequence: CDR1 SGHTA, CDR2 FQGNSA. The CDR3 runs to 15 residues. After removal of 5 bases from V and 5 bases from J, the junction contained 7 bases not matched to a gene. CDR3: CASSRAGGFQDTQYF. The DNA of the CDR3 is TGTGCCAGCAGCCGAGCGGGAGGGTTCCAAGATACGCAGTATTTT.

At least ten counts were recorded for this clonotype. V and J are TRBV5-5 and TRBJ2-7; D might be TRBD2 (6 bases). V shed 4 bases and J shed 4 bases, with 12 bases lying between them. Germline CDR1 reads SGHKS; CDR2 reads YYEKEE (reference sequence). This CDR3 spans 13 amino acids. This CDR3 is CASSLLARYEQYF. DNA for the CDR3: TGTGCCAGCAGCCTTCTAGCGAGATACGAGCAGTACTTC.

This clonotype was detected many times. The rearrangement links TRBV29-1 to TRBJ2-7; TRBD1 aligns across 9 bases. The CDR3 has 15 amino acids. The junction had 12 bases not matched to a gene; V was cut back by 7 bases and J by 2 bases. Germline CDR1 and CDR2: SQVTM and ANQGSEA. The CDR3 nucleotides are TGCAGCGCGTGTCCCACAGGGGGCTCTACCTACGAGCAGTACTTC. This sequence encodes CSACPTGGSTYEQYF.

This clonotype was seen many times. DNA for the CDR3: TGTGCCAGCAGTTTTAGCACGGGCGGGACTTATGGCTACACCTTC. This encodes CASSFSTGGTYGYTF. This chain joins TRBV12-3 or TRBV12-4 and TRBJ1-2; D is possibly TRBD1 (5 bases). There are 15 residues in the CDR3. V lost 3 bases to trimming and J lost 5 bases, with 16 bases between them.

This clonotype was seen many times. DNA for the CDR3: TGCAGCGTCCAGGCGGGACAGGGGGCTGGCTACACCTTC. Its translation: CSVQAGQGAGYTF. This chain connects TRBV29-1 to TRBJ1-2; 12 positions agree with TRBD1. This CDR3 comprises 13 residues. V lost 6 bases to trimming and J lost 7 bases; unmatched junction nucleotides: 6. Germline CDR1 SQVTM, CDR2 ANQGSEA.

Many counts were recorded for this clonotype. V is TRBV29-1 and J is TRBJ2-6; the match to TRBD2 covers 13 bases. The CDR3 is made up of 16 amino acids. The V and J ends lost 6 bases and 0 bases, in that order; junction bases with no gene match: 2. Germline V lookup: CDR1 SQVTM, CDR2 ANQGSEA. In DNA form, the CDR3 reads TGCAGCGTGAGACTAGCGGGAGGCTCTGGGGCCAACGTCCTGACTTTC. Its protein is CSVRLAGGSGANVLTF. The variable domain in full, completed from reference TRBV29-1 and TRBJ2-6, reads SAVISQKPSRDICQRGTSLTIQCQVDSQVTMMFWYRQQPGQSLTLIATANQGSEATYESGFVIDKFPISRPNLTFSTLTVSNMSPEDSSIYLCSVRLAGGSGANVLTFGAGSRLTVL.

The table lists this clonotype with many counts. This rearrangement joins TRBV7-3 to TRBJ2-7; the D gene is possibly TRBD2 (5 bases). V was shortened by 6 bases and J by 2 bases, with 17 bases between the two germline ends. CDR1 and CDR2 from the germline V gene are SGHTA and FQGTGA. The CDR3 runs 15 residues. The CDR3 loop reads CASSLAKTPPYEQYF. The CDR3 DNA reads TGTGCCAGCAGTTTAGCGAAGACTCCTCCCTACGAGCAGTACTTC.

This clonotype has a handful of counts. The V and J genes are TRBV5-1 and TRBJ2-7; D is unresolved. The CDR3 contains 14 residues. Germline CDR1 and CDR2: SGHRS and YFSETQ. V was cut by 4 bases and J by 4 bases, with 15 bases left in between. CDR3 in amino acids: CASSPPGRSYEQYF. CDR3 DNA sequence: TGCGCCAGCAGCCCCCCCGGACGGTCTTACGAGCAGTACTTC.

This clonotype was counted ten times or more. J is TRBJ2-1 and V is TRBV20-1; TRBD2 matches at 10 bases. V dropped 2 bases and J dropped 4; count of bases not matched to a gene: 2. The CDR3 sequence is 14 residues long. CDR1 and CDR2 from the germline V gene are DFQATT and SNEGSKA (reference sequence). CDR3 sequence (DNA): TGCAGTGCTAGACGGACTAGCGGTTACAATGAGCAGTTCTTC. It encodes CSARRTSGYNEQFF.

The rearrangement joins TRBV6-6 to TRBJ2-7, with 8 nucleotides matching TRBD2. The CDR3 runs 16 residues. V lost 3 bases, J lost 0 bases, and 7 bases stayed unmatched. CDR1 is MNHNY and CDR2 is SVGAGI in the germline V gene (reference sequence). As DNA, the CDR3 is TGTGCCAGCAGTTATTTGGCCAGCGGGAGCTCCTACGAGCAGTACTTC. Translation: CASSYLASGSSYEQYF.

This clonotype was found many times. This chain uses TRBV5-6 with TRBJ2-5, with TRBD2 matching over 13 bases. This CDR3 region has 17 residues. Germline lookup yields CDR1 SGHDT and CDR2 YYEEEE. V dropped 4 bases and J dropped 5; count of bases not matched to a gene: 11. CDR3 DNA sequence: TGTGCCAGCAGCCGGTTCACTAGCGGGAGGGCGGAGGAGACCCAGTACTTC. Protein: CASSRFTSGRAEETQYF.

In this sample, this clonotype turned up many times. The rearrangement joins TRBV20-1 to TRBJ2-6, with D perhaps being TRBD1 or TRBD2 (5 bases each). Per the germline V gene, CDR1 is DFQATT and CDR2 is SNEGSKA (reference sequence). V lost 6 bases, J lost 6 bases, and 18 bases lay in between. The CDR3 has 15 residues. Written as DNA, the CDR3 is TGCAGTGCCCGGGACCGTCACTCTTTGGCCAACGTCCTGACTTTC. It specifies CSARDRHSLANVLTF.

The chain recombines TRBV7-9 with TRBJ1-6; no clear D. The V end was cut by 2 bases, the J end by 9 bases, with 17 bases between. The CDR3 has 16 amino acids. The germline gives CDR1 SEHNR, CDR2 FQNEAQ (reference sequence). CDR3 amino acids: CASSLRTSRFGSPLHF. In DNA, the CDR3 is TGTGCCAGCAGCTTACGGACTTCAAGATTTGGTTCACCCCTCCACTTT.